This T cell receptor beta chain was captured by sequencing in a study of vaccination effects on CD4 cells after COVID-19. The ends lost 0 bases at V and 7 bases at J; junction bases unmatched: 4. The CDR3 extends over 14 amino acids. CDR1 and CDR2 from the germline V gene are MNHEY and SVGAGI. Study-wide results and limits: Convalescent patients were scarce in the study, and it lacked early post-infection timepoints.

As regards this clone: Its antigen is still unknown.

Expansion with viral peptide pools was applied to antigen-specific CD4+ T cells by the ViraFEST assay prior to sequencing. Investigators separated out CD4+ T cells once about eleven days of culture had passed. The vaccine recipients had no prior SARS-CoV-2 infection, with negative nucleocapsid antibodies. A density of over 1.5 million PBMC per well was used; these cells were cultured with roughly 10 IU/ml IL-2 and about 10 ug/ml peptides. Half-medium replacement with IL-2 medium occurred on days 3 and 7. This table comes from immunoSEQ multiplex PCR, and its TCRdb copy is limited to in-frame clones, with some not included. Of tens of thousands of clones listed, approximately 80% were seen once; the top ten hold about 2.4%.

The sequence was obtained from a human donor who received a COVID-19 vaccine. Sample: CD4+ T cells from PBMCs cultured with HCoV-229E spike peptides, taken before COVID-19 vaccination. The chain joins TRBV6-5 to TRBJ1-2; 8 bases are shared with TRBD1. CDR3 region: CASSYSRQGSGYTF. CDR3 nucleotides: TGTGCCAGCAGTTACTCGCGACAGGGGTCTGGCTACACCTTC.